These 7 T cell receptor beta chains were all obtained from the same sample, sequenced in a study of blood T cell repertoires in COVID-19. Sequenced by immunoSEQ multiplex PCR; TCRdb stores in-frame clones only, minus some. The table includes a few hundred thousand clones, roughly 85% detected once. The sample consisted of PBMCs or T cells enriched from blood (not recorded which). Receptors originate from a man aged 25-45 years who had recovered from COVID-19.

The chain employs TRBV5-1 and TRBJ2-1, with a weak D call TRBD1 (6 bases). V lost 1 base and J lost 6, with 14 bases in between. Germline loops: CDR1 SGHRS, CDR2 YFSETQ. This CDR3 has 15 amino acids. The CDR3 is CASSLSGEPGNEQFF. The CDR3 DNA reads as TGCGCCAGCAGCTTGTCAGGGGAGCCTGGCAATGAGCAGTTCTTC.

The rearrangement links TRBV18 to TRBJ1-6; 8 bases fit TRBD1. Germline V gene sequence: CDR1 KGHSH, CDR2 LQKENI. CDR3 size: 16 residues. Trimming removed 2 bases from V and 6 bases from J; junction bases left unmatched: 6. CDR3 in DNA: TGTGCCAGCTCACCAGGGACAGGATCTGCTAATTCACCCCTCCACTTT. Its translation is CASSPGTGSANSPLHF.

About this clone itself: The germline gene is not matched at one end of the junction; a read error may be the cause. The chain joins TRBV7-7 to TRBJ2-3; TRBD2 might be the D (6 bases). CDR3 size: 17 residues. In germline, CDR1 is SSHAT, CDR2 FNYEAQ (reference sequence). CDR3 amino acids: CASSLNPRGYSTDTQYF. CDR3 in DNA: TGTGCTAGCAGCCTAAATCCCCGGGGGTATAGCACAGATACGCAGTATTTT.

The chain employs TRBV2 and TRBJ1-1; tentative D call: TRBD1 (6 bases). This CDR3 comprises 14 residues. CDR1 and CDR2 (germline): SNHLY, FYNNEI. Trimming left V 4 bases short and J 5 bases short, with 14 bases between. The CDR3 protein is CASSGRGARTEAFF. The CDR3 DNA sequence: TGTGCCAGCAGTGGTCGGGGGGCTCGTACTGAAGCTTTCTTT.

The sample holds one count of this clone. The CDR3 spells CASSLSSREDGYTF. CDR3 nucleotide sequence: TGTGCCAGCAGCTTATCTTCCAGGGAGGATGGCTACACCTTC. This chain connects TRBV7-2 to TRBJ1-2; tentative D call: TRBD1 (5 bases). Germline V lookup: CDR1 SGHTA, CDR2 FQGNSA. Trimming cost V 2 bases and J 6 bases, with 13 bases left between them. The CDR3 loop spans 14 amino acids.

The chain couples TRBV4-1 to TRBJ2-5; 9 nucleotides agree with TRBD1. The V segment lost 8 bases and the J segment 4 bases; nucleotides outside the gene matches: 5. This CDR3 has 13 residues. Germline CDR1 reads MGHRA; CDR2 reads YSYEKL. CDR3 nucleotide sequence: TGCGCCAGCGGGACAGGGCCACCAGAGACCCAGTACTTC. This sequence encodes CASGTGPPETQYF.

The chain combines TRBV5-4 with TRBJ2-2; D unclear. Trimming left V 3 bases short and J 1 base short, with 10 bases between. Per the germline V gene, CDR1 is SGHNT and CDR2 is YYREEE (reference sequence). The CDR3 is 15 residues long. In DNA form, the CDR3 reads TGTGCCAGCAGCTCGGCAGGTTTGAACACCGGGGAGCTGTTTTTT. Amino acid sequence: CASSSAGLNTGELFF.